The 4 T cell receptor beta chains given below trace back to one sample, sequenced in a study of spatial heterogeneity in lung cancer. Their antigens are not known. Via MiXCR, TCRdb re-called the 5' RACE reads, giving one row per CDR3 protein. The data show about 4,000 distinct CDR3 sequences, approximately 40% seen once. Findings of the study overall: It was found that expanded intratumoral alpha and beta TCR counts tracked tumor mutation counts.

As to time point: sample taken at primary tumor resection. Sequencing was performed on lung tumor tissue, taken at surgery. All receptors come from a male donor with early-stage non-small cell lung cancer.

The rearrangement joins TRBV4-2 to TRBJ2-5; 7 nucleotides align to TRBD2. The germline CDR1 and CDR2 sequences are LGHNA and YNFKEQ. With 4 bases clipped from V and 7 bases from J, the junction kept 6 bases outside the gene matches. The CDR3 spans 13 residues. CDR3 nucleotides: TGTGCCAGCAGCCTTGGACTAGGAGGGACCCAGTACTTC. This encodes CASSLGLGGTQYF.

This clonotype has ten or more counts. The rearrangement links TRBV28 to TRBJ2-7; 7 bases agree with TRBD2. This CDR3 contains 15 residues. Germline values: CDR1 MDHEN, CDR2 SYDVKM. V dropped 5 bases and J dropped 5; count of bases not matched to a gene: 12. This CDR3 reads CASSGTGTKTHEQYF. The CDR3 DNA reads as TGTGCCAGCAGTGGAACCGGGACTAAAACCCACGAGCAGTACTTC.

The rearrangement uses TRBV7-6 and TRBJ2-2; possible D gene TRBD1, 5 bases. Germline V CDR1 and CDR2: SGHVS, FNYEAQ. The CDR3 runs to 15 residues. V lost 5 bases and J lost 4, with 14 bases in between. The CDR3 nucleotides read TGTGCCAGCAGCGCCGCTACTGGGGCCACCGGGGAGCTGTTTTTT. This codes for CASSAATGATGELFF.

This clonotype appeared a few times. The rearrangement links TRBV15 to TRBJ2-5; D is undetermined. Germline CDR1 reads LNHNV; CDR2 reads YYDKDF (reference sequence). The CDR3 has 14 residues. Trimming left V 0 bases short and J 3 bases short, with 8 bases between. DNA for the CDR3: TGTGCCACCAGCAGAGATCTGACCGAAGAGACCCAGTACTTC. Amino acid sequence: CATSRDLTEETQYF.